These T cell receptor beta chains were read from a single sample in a study of blood T cell repertoires in COVID-19. Libraries were prepared by immunoSEQ multiplex PCR; TCRdb keeps only in-frame clonotypes and omits some of them. Seen here are about 280,000 clones, 65% to 90% observed once, and the top ten hold 13%. The source material was peripheral blood. These receptors were taken from a human donor in a cohort sampled during active COVID-19. The CDR3 runs from the conserved cysteine through the conserved F or W. Each record gives: CDR3 protein, CDR3 DNA, V gene, D gene, clone size, J gene. The D gene is left open where the match is weak. Some rows mark clone size as missing; the rest say once, few, many or name a class of expanded clone.

CDR3: CASSVAGTDIGPQHF
DNA: TGTGCCAGCAGTGTGGCCGGGACAGACATAGGGCCCCAGCATTTT
V: TRBV6-6
D: TRBD1
size: few
J: TRBJ1-5

CDR3: CASSLRDRGYGANVLTF
DNA: TGCGCCAGCAGCTTGAGGGACAGGGGATATGGGGCCAACGTCCTGACTTTC
V: TRBV5-1
D: TRBD1
size: -
J: TRBJ2-6

CDR3: CASSRTSGIDEQFF
DNA: TGCGCCAGCAGCCGGACTAGCGGGATAGATGAGCAGTTCTTC
V: TRBV5-1
D: TRBD2
size: -
J: TRBJ2-1

CDR3: CASSISTSLSETQYF
DNA: TGTGCCAGTAGTATCTCGACTAGCCTTTCGGAGACCCAGTACTTC
V: TRBV19
D: TRBD2
size: -
J: TRBJ2-5

CDR3: CASSFGRESSTDTQYF
DNA: TGTGCCAGCAGCTTTGGGCGGGAGTCTAGCACAGATACGCAGTATTTT
V: TRBV11-3
D: TRBD2
size: -
J: TRBJ2-3

CDR3: CASSFVGVPEAFF
DNA: TGTGCCAGCAGTTTCGTAGGAGTCCCTGAAGCTTTCTTT
V: TRBV28
D: -
size: once
J: TRBJ1-1

CDR3: CASSMSGRPYEQYF
DNA: TGTGCCAGCTCAATGAGCGGGAGGCCTTACGAGCAGTACTTC
V: TRBV18
D: TRBD2
size: once
J: TRBJ2-7

CDR3: CASSRGTGENSPLHF
DNA: TGTGCCAGCAGCCGTGGGACAGGGGAAAATTCACCCCTCCACTTT
V: TRBV6-6
D: TRBD1
size: -
J: TRBJ1-6

CDR3: CSASIRGFQRFEYF
DNA: TGCAGTGCTAGTATTAGAGGGTTTCAGCGCTTCGAGTACTTC
V: TRBV20-1
D: -
size: -
J: TRBJ2-7

CDR3: CASSRGLEEAQHF
DNA: TGTGCCAGCTCACGAGGTCTCGAGGAGGCCCAGCATTTT
V: TRBV18
D: -
size: -
J: TRBJ1-5

CDR3: CASSPGLGGHEQFF
DNA: TGTGCCAGCAGCCCGGGACTAGGCGGCCATGAGCAGTTCTTC
V: TRBV11-2
D: TRBD2
size: few
J: TRBJ2-1

CDR3: CSALTSGRREQYF
DNA: TGCAGCGCCCTGACTAGCGGGAGAAGGGAGCAGTACTTC
V: TRBV29-1
D: TRBD2
size: -
J: TRBJ2-7

CDR3: CASSRRQGAKGNQPQHF
DNA: TGTGCCAGCAGTAGGAGACAGGGGGCAAAGGGCAATCAGCCCCAGCATTTT
V: TRBV28
D: TRBD1
size: few
J: TRBJ1-5

CDR3: CASSQVLGSGGGYTF
DNA: TGTGCCAGCAGCCAGGTCTTAGGATCCGGAGGTGGCTACACCTTC
V: TRBV3-1/TRBV3-2
D: -
size: -
J: TRBJ1-2